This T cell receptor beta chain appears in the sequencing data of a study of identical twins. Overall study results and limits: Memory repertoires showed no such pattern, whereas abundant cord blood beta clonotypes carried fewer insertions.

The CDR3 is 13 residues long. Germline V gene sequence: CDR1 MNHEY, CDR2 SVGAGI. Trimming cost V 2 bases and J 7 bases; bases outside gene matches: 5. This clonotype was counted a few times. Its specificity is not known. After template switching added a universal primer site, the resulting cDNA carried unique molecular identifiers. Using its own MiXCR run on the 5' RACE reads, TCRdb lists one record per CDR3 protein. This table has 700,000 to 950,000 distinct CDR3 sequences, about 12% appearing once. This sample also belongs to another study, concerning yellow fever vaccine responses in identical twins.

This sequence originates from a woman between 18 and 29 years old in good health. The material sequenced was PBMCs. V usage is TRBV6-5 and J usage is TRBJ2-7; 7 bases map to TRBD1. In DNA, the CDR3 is TGTGCCAGCAGTTACGACAGGGTGGTAGAGCAGTACGTC. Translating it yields CASSYDRVVEQYV.